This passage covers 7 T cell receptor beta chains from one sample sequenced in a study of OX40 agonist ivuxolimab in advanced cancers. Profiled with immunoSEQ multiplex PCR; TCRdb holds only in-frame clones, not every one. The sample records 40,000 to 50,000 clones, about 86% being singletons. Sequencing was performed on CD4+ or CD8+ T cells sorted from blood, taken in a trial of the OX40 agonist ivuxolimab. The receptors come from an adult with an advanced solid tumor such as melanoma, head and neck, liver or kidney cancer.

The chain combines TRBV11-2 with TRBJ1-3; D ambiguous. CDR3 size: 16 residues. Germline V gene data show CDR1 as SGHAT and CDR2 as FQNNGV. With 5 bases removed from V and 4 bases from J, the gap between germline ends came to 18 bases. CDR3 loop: CASSPLDFPDGNTIYF. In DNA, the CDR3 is TGTGCCAGCAGCCCTCTGGACTTTCCGGACGGAAACACCATATATTTT.

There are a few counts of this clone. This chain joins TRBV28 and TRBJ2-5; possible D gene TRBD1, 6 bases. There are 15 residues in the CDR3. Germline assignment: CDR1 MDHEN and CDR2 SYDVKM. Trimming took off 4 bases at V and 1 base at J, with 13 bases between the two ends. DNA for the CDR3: TGTGCCAGCAGTTCAGCAGGGGTAGGCCAAGAGACCCAGTACTTC. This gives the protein CASSSAGVGQETQYF.

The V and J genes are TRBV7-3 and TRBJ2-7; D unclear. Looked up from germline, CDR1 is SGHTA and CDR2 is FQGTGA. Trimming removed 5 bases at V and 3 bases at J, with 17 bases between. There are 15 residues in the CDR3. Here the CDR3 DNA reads TGTGCCAGCAGCCCGAAGGCAGCCGGGTTCTACGAGCAGTACTTC. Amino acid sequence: CASSPKAAGFYEQYF.

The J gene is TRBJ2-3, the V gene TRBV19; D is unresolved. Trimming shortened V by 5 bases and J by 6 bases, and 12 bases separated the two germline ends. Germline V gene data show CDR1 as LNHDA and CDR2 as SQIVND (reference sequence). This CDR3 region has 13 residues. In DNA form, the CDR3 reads TGTGCCAGTAGTGGGTGGGTTTGGGATACGCAGTATTTT. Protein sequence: CASSGWVWDTQYF.

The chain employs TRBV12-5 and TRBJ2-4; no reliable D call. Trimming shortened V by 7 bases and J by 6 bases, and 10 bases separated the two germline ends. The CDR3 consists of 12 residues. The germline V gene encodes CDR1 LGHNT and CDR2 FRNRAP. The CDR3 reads CASAKDLNIQYF. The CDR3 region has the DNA TGTGCTAGTGCCAAGGACCTAAACATTCAGTACTTC.

CDR3 in DNA: TGTGCCAGTAAGAACGGGGGAGAGCGGCGCACAGATACGCAGTATTTT. Protein product: CASKNGGERRTDTQYF. The V and J genes are TRBV19 and TRBJ2-3, with D perhaps TRBD2 (6 bases). Germline V lookup: CDR1 LNHDA, CDR2 SQIVND (reference sequence). This CDR3 comprises 16 residues. V was shortened by 7 bases and J by 1 base, with 18 bases between the two germline ends.

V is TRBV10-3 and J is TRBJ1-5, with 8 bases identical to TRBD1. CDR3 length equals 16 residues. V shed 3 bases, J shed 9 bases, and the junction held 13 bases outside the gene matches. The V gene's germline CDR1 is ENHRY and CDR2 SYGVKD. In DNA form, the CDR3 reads TGTGCCATCAGTGACCCGACAGGGGTGTCCCCTCGGCCCCAGCATTTT. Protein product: CAISDPTGVSPRPQHF.